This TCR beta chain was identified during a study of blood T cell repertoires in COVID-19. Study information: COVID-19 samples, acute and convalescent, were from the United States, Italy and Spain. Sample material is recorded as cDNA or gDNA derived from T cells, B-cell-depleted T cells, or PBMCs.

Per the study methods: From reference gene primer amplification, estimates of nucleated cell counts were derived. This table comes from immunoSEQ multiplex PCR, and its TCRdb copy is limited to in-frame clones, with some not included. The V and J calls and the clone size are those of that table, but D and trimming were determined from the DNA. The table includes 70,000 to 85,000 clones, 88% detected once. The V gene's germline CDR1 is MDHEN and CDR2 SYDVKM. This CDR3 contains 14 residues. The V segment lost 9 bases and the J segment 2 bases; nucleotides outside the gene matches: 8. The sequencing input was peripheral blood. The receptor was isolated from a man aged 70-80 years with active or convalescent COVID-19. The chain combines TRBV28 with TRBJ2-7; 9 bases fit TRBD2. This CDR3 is CASCGGEAAYEQYF. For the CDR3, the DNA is TGTGCCAGTTGCGGGGGGGAAGCGGCCTACGAGCAGTACTTC.